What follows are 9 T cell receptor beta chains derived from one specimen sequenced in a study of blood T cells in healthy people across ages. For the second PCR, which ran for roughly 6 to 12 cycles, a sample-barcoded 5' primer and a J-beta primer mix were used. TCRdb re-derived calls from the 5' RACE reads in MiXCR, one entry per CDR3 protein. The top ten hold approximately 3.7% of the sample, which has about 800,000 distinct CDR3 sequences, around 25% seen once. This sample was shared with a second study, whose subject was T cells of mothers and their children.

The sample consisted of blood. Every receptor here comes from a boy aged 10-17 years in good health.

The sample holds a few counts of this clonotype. This CDR3 is CASSQRTGGQETQYF. CDR3 nucleotide sequence: TGTGCCAGCAGCCAAAGGACAGGGGGACAAGAGACCCAGTACTTC. This chain joins TRBV14 and TRBJ2-5; 10 bases agree with TRBD1. Losses at the gene ends were 2 bases for V and 2 bases for J; bases not matched to a gene: 2. Germline V lookup: CDR1 SGHDN, CDR2 FVKESK. The CDR3 has 15 residues.

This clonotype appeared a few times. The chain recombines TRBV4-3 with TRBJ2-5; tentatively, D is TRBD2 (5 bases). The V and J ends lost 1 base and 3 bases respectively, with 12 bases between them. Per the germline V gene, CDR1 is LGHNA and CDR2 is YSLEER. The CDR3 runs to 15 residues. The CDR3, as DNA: TGCGCCAGCAGCCAAGGTCAGAGGGATGAAGAGACCCAGTACTTC. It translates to CASSQGQRDEETQYF.

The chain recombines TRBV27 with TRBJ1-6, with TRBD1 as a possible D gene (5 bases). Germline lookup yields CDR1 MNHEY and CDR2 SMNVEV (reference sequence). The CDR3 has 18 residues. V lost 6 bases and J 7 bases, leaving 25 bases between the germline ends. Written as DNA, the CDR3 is TGTGCCAGCAGCCAGACACCCCTCATCAGGGTAGGCAATTCACCCCTCCACTTT. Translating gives CASSQTPLIRVGNSPLHF.

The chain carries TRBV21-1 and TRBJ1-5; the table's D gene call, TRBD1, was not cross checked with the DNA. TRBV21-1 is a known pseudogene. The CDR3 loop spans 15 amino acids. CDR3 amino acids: CASSTGSGRNQPQHF. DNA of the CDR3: TGTGCCAGCAGCACTGGGTCCGGGCGCAATCAGCCCCAGCATTTT.

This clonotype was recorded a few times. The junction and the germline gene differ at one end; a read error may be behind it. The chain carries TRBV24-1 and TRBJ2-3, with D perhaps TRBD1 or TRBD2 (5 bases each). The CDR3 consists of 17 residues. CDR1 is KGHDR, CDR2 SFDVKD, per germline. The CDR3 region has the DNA TGTGCCTCCAGTGGGCGGATAGAGGGGCATTGCACAGATACGCAGTATTTT. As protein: CASSGRIEGHCTDTQYF.

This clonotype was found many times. As DNA, the CDR3 is TGTGCCAGCAGCACCGGACCAGGAGGGGGCTATGGCTACACCTTC. Protein: CASSTGPGGGYGYTF. This chain connects TRBV5-4 to TRBJ1-2; D is possibly TRBD1 (6 bases). This CDR3 has 15 amino acids. CDR1 and CDR2 (germline): SGHNT, YYREEE (reference sequence). With 4 bases removed from V and 4 bases from J, the gap between germline ends came to 17 bases.

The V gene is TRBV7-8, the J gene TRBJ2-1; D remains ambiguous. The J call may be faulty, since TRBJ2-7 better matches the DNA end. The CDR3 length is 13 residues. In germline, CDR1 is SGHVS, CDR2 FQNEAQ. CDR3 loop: CASSLVSANEQYF. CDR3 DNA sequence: TGTGCCAGCAGCTTAGTTTCGGCAAACGAGCAGTACTTC.

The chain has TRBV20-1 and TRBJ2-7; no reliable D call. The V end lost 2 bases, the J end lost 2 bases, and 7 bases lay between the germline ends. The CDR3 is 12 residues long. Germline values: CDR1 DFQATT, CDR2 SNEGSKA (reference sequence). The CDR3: CSARTRAYEQYF. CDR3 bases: TGCAGTGCTAGAACGCGAGCCTACGAGCAGTACTTC.

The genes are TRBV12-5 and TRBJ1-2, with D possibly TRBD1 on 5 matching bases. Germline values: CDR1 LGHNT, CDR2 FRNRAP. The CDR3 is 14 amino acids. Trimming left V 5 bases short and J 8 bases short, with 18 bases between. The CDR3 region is CASGTTVTGLGYTF. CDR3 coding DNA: TGTGCTAGTGGTACGACAGTGACCGGTCTCGGCTACACCTTC.